This TCR beta chain was captured in a study of shared clonotypes between healthy human individuals. For this clone: Antigen specificity is unknown.

Study-level points and caveats: The study generally estimated greater richness for naive than memory subsets. The study found roughly 5% of naive CD4 clonotypes shared across a few donors.

TCRdb keeps only in-frame clones here, not all; method: immunoSEQ multiplex PCR. Of hundreds of thousands of clones in the sample, 90% to 97% were seen once. CDR1 is MNHEY, CDR2 SMNVEV, per germline (reference sequence). This CDR3 spans 16 amino acids. The germline V and J ends were trimmed by 2 bases and 5 bases, with 16 bases remaining between them. The rearrangement links TRBV27 to TRBJ1-5; no reliable D call. Sequencing was carried out using naive CD4+ T cells sorted from blood. Regarding subset: CD45RA+ positively selected. This clonotype originated in a woman aged 25 to 39 in good health. This chain's CDR3 is CASSLLGRAFHQPQHF. Here the CDR3 DNA reads TGTGCCAGCAGTTTACTAGGGAGGGCATTCCATCAGCCCCAGCATTTT.